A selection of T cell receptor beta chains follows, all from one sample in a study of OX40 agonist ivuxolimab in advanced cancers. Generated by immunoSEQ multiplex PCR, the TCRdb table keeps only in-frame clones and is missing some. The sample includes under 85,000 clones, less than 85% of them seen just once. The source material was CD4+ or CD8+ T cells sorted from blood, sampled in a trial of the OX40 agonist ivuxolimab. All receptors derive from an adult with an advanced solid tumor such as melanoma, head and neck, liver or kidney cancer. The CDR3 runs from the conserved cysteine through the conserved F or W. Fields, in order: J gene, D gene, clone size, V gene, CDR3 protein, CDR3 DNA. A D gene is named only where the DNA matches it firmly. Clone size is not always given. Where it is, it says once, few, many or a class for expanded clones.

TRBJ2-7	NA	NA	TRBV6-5	CASSYSRGLASYEQYF	TGTGCCAGCAGTTACAGTCGCGGACTTGCCTCCTACGAGCAGTACTTC
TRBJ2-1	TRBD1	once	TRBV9	CASSASRQGPSYNEQFF	TGTGCCAGCAGCGCAAGCAGACAGGGACCCTCCTACAATGAGCAGTTCTTC
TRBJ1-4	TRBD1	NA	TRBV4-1	CASSQRQGNEKLFF	TGCGCCAGCAGCCAGCGACAGGGTAATGAAAAACTGTTTTTT
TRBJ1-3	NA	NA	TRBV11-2	CASSREASPGNTIYF	TGTGCCAGCAGCCGGGAAGCCTCCCCCGGAAACACCATATATTTT
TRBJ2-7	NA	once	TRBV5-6	CASSLRGPEQYF	TGTGCCAGCAGCTTGAGAGGGCCCGAGCAGTACTTC
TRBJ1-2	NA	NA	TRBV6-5	CASSYAREGHGYTF	TGTGCCAGCAGTTACGCCAGGGAAGGGCATGGCTACACCTTC
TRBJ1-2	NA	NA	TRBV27	CASSLSPGGAGGYTF	TGTGCCAGCAGTTTATCGCCGGGGGGGGCAGGAGGCTACACCTTC
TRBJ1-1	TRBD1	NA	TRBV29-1	CSVGLGDRNTEAFF	TGCAGCGTTGGGTTGGGGGACAGAAACACTGAAGCTTTCTTT
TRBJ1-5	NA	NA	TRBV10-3	CAISAAGAQPQHF	TGTGCCATCAGTGCGGCAGGGGCTCAGCCCCAGCATTTT
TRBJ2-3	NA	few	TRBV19	CASEGRIGDTQYF	TGTGCCAGCGAGGGGCGGATTGGGGATACGCAGTATTTT
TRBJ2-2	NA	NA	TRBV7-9	CASSAPQRGTGELFF	TGTGCCAGCAGCGCCCCTCAGAGAGGGACCGGGGAGCTGTTTTTT
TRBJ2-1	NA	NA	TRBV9	CASSAGDRKGNEQFF	TGTGCCAGCAGCGCAGGGGACCGAAAGGGGAATGAGCAGTTCTTC
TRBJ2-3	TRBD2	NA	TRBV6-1	CASSSGGNTDTQYF	TGTGCCAGCAGCAGCGGGGGGAACACAGATACGCAGTATTTT
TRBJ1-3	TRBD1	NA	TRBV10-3	CAISGDRGHTIYF	TGTGCCATCAGTGGGGACAGGGGACACACCATATATTTT
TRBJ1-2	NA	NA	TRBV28	CASSPRTAYGYTF	TGTGCCAGCAGTCCCCGGACAGCCTATGGCTACACCTTC
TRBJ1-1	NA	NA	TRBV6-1	CASSEVSLNTEAFF	TGTGCCAGCAGTGAAGTGTCTTTGAACACTGAAGCTTTCTTT
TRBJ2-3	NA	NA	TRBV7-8	CASSSTETQYF	TGTGCCAGCAGCTCGACTGAAACGCAGTATTTT
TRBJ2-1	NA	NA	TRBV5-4	CASRAGGETVNNEQFF	TGTGCCAGCAGAGCCGGCGGAGAGACAGTTAACAATGAGCAGTTCTTC
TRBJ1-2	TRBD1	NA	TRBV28	CASSGQALLLYGYTF	TGTGCCAGCAGTGGACAGGCGTTACTACTCTATGGCTACACCTTC
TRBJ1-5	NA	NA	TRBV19	CASAGFNQPQHF	TGTGCCAGTGCTGGGTTCAATCAGCCCCAGCATTTT
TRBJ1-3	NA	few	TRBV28	CASGGGSSGNTIYF	TGTGCCAGCGGCGGCGGGAGCTCTGGAAACACCATATATTTT
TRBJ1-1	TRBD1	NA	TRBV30	CAWSVGVGTGGSEAFF	TGTGCCTGGAGTGTTGGGGTAGGGACAGGGGGCTCTGAAGCTTTCTTT
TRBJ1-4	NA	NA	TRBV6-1	CASSEGPATNEKLFF	TGTGCCAGCAGTGAAGGACCTGCAACTAATGAAAAACTGTTTTTT
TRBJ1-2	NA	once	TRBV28	CASSLGAGVYGYTF	TGTGCCAGCAGTTTGGGGGCAGGCGTCTATGGCTACACCTTC
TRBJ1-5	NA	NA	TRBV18	CASSQGGESNQPQHF	TGTGCCAGCTCACAGGGTGGAGAGAGCAATCAGCCCCAGCATTTT
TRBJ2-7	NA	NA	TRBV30	CAWSVNLLDEQYF	TGTGCCTGGAGTGTGAACCTTCTGGACGAGCAGTACTTC
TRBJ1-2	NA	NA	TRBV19	CASRGPVNYGYTF	TGTGCCAGTAGGGGGCCTGTTAACTATGGCTACACCTTC
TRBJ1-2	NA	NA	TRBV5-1	CASSSEGSGGYTF	TGCGCCAGCAGCTCCGAGGGCTCGGGAGGCTACACCTTC
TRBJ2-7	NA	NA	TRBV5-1	CASSPTPGAYEQYF	TGCGCCAGCAGCCCTACCCCGGGAGCCTACGAGCAGTACTTC
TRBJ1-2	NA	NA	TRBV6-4	CASSDQGYGYTF	TGTGCCAGCAGTGACCAGGGGTATGGCTACACCTTC
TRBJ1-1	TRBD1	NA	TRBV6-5	CASSYSDRGFGEAFF	TGTGCCAGCAGTTACTCGGACAGGGGGTTTGGTGAAGCTTTCTTT
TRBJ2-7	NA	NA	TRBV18	CASSLAEYEQYF	TGTGCCAGCTCCCTTGCCGAATACGAGCAGTACTTC
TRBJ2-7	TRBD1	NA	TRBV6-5	CASSYQGQGGHEQYF	TGTGCCAGCAGTTACCAGGGACAGGGGGGCCACGAGCAGTACTTC
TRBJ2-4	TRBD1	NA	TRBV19	CASSTGQGPNIQYF	TGTGCCAGTAGTACCGGACAGGGGCCGAACATTCAGTACTTC
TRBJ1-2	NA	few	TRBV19	CASRGVNYGYTF	TGTGCCAGTAGAGGGGTCAACTATGGCTACACCTTC
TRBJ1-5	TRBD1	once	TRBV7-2	CASSLWTGESQPQHF	TGTGCCAGCAGCTTATGGACAGGGGAGAGTCAGCCCCAGCATTTT
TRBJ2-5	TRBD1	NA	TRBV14	CASSQEGGSRTQYF	TGTGCCAGCAGCCAAGAAGGGGGCAGTAGGACCCAGTACTTC
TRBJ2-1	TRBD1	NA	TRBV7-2	CASSSGGGSYNEQFF	TGTGCCAGCAGCTCAGGGGGCGGGTCCTACAATGAGCAGTTCTTC
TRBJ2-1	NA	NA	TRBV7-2	CASSSPTGRNNEQFF	TGTGCCAGCAGCTCACCAACCGGGAGAAACAATGAGCAGTTCTTC
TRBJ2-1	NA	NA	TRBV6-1	CASSERAGAIEQFF	TGTGCCAGCAGTGAAAGGGCAGGAGCTATAGAGCAGTTCTTC
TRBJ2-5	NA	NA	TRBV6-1	CASKGEVVETQYF	TGTGCCAGCAAAGGGGAAGTGGTGGAGACCCAGTACTTC
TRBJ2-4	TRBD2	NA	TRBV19	CASSSSGRALIQYF	TGTGCCAGTAGCTCTAGCGGGAGGGCCCTCATTCAGTACTTC
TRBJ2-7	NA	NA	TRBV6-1	CASSEQNYEQYF	TGTGCCAGCAGTGAACAGAACTACGAGCAGTACTTC
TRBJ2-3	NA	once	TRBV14	CASSQDDYFTDTQYF	TGTGCCAGCAGCCAAGATGACTATTTCACAGATACGCAGTATTTT
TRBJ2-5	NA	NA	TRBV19	CASSIIGQGLETQYF	TGTGCCAGTAGTATAATAGGGCAGGGCCTTGAGACCCAGTACTTC
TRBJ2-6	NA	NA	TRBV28	CASRRTARGPSGANVLTF	TGTGCCAGCAGACGGACAGCTAGGGGCCCCTCTGGGGCCAACGTCCTGACTTTC
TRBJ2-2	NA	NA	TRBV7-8	CASSLPRRTNTGELFF	TGTGCCAGCAGCTTGCCCAGACGGACAAACACCGGGGAGCTGTTTTTT
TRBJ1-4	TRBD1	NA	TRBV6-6	CASRTGADEKLFF	TGTGCCAGCAGGACAGGGGCGGATGAAAAACTGTTTTTT
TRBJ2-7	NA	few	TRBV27	CASSLNFGGGYEQYF	TGTGCCAGCAGTTTAAATTTCGGGGGCGGGTACGAGCAGTACTTC
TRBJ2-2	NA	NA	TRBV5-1	CASSLGEVAGELFF	TGCGCCAGCAGCTTGGGGGAAGTCGCCGGGGAGCTGTTTTTT
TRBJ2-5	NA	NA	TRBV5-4	CASSLGGYQETQYF	TGTGCCAGCAGCTTAGGCGGGTACCAAGAGACCCAGTACTTC
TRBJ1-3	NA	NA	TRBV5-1	CASSLEMGNTIYF	TGCGCCAGCAGCTTGGAGATGGGAAACACCATATATTTT
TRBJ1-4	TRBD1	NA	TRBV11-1	CASSLALDRGGEKLFF	TGTGCCAGCAGCTTAGCCCTCGACAGGGGAGGTGAAAAACTGTTTTTT
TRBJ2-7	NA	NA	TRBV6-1	CASVWGSYEQYF	TGTGCCAGTGTCTGGGGGTCCTACGAGCAGTACTTC
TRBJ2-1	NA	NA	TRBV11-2	CASSSGQYNEQFF	TGTGCCAGCAGCTCCGGACAATACAATGAGCAGTTCTTC
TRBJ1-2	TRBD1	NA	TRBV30	CAWTQGGYGYTF	TGTGCCTGGACTCAGGGGGGGTATGGCTACACCTTC
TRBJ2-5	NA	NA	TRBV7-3	CASSLTTGETQYF	TGTGCCAGCAGCTTAACGACTGGTGAGACCCAGTACTTC